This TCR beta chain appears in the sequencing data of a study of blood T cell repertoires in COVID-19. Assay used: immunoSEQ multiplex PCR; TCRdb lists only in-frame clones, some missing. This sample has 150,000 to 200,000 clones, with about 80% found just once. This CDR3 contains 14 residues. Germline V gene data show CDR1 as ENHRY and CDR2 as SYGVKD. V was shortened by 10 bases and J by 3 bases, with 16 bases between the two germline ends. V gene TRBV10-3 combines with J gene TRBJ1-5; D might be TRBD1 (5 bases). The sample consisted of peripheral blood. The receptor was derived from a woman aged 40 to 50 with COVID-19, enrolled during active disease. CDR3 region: CATSLAGNNQPQHF. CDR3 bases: TGTGCCACCTCTTTGGCAGGGAACAATCAGCCCCAGCATTTT.